This T cell receptor beta chain was profiled in a study of shared clonotypes between healthy human individuals. Study information: Each donor's CD8 memory used one plate, CD8 naive two, each CD4 subset three.

A remark on this clone: Within the sample, other DNA sequences also encode this same CDR3.

The CDR3 contains 11 residues. Trimming took off 2 bases at V and 7 bases at J, with 6 bases between the two ends. Germline-derived CDR1 and CDR2 are DFQATT and SNEGSKA (reference sequence). Clones were sequenced by immunoSEQ multiplex PCR, and TCRdb holds only the in-frame ones, with some missing. The sample has roughly 1 million clones, around four fifths seen once. Sequencing was performed on memory CD4+ T cells sorted from blood. This sample's subset: CD45RA-negative fraction. This TCR was recovered from a man aged 18 to 30 in good health. This sequence joins TRBV20-1 and TRBJ1-3; D remains ambiguous. The CDR3 sequence: CSARIWNTIYF. In nucleotides, the CDR3 is TGCAGTGCTAGAATCTGGAACACCATATATTTT.